This passage covers 26 T cell receptor beta chains from one sample sequenced in a study of CD8 T cells in ankylosing spondylitis. One entry per CDR3 protein, called by TCRdb with MiXCR from the 5' RACE reads. This table holds 250,000 or so distinct CDR3 sequences, 10% found once. Specimen: blood, either unsorted or a sorted T cell fraction (not recorded which). These receptor sequences come from a male donor with ankylosing spondylitis or in good health (not recorded which).

V gene TRBV12-3 or TRBV12-4 combines with J gene TRBJ2-2; D ambiguous. With 5 bases removed from V and 10 bases from J, the gap between germline ends came to 8 bases. The CDR3 length is 11 residues. The CDR3: CASSRALELFF. CDR3 DNA sequence: TGTGCCAGCAGTCGGGCCCTGGAGCTGTTTTTT.

This clonotype was detected a few times. V gene TRBV2 combines with J gene TRBJ2-7; 8 bases line up with TRBD2. Per the germline V gene, CDR1 is SNHLY and CDR2 is FYNNEI. The CDR3 consists of 15 residues. The V and J ends lost 4 bases and 0 bases, in that order; junction bases with no gene match: 5. The CDR3 is CASSAQRGFSYEQYF. Here the CDR3 DNA reads TGTGCCAGCAGTGCCCAGCGGGGGTTCTCCTACGAGCAGTACTTC.

This clonotype showed up many times. The chain is built from TRBV20-1 and TRBJ2-3; TRBD2 matches at 8 bases. Losses at the gene ends were 7 bases for V and 4 bases for J; bases not matched to a gene: 10. Per the germline V gene, CDR1 is DFQATT and CDR2 is SNEGSKA (reference sequence). The CDR3 loop spans 14 amino acids. The CDR3 DNA reads TGCAGTGTTTCAGCGGGAGTCAGCGCAGATACGCAGTATTTT. Amino acids: CSVSAGVSADTQYF.

This clonotype was seen ten or more times. The chain couples TRBV27 to TRBJ2-1; TRBD2 matches 9 bases. Trimming took 5 bases from V and 3 from J; bases not matched to a gene: 11. Germline V CDR1 and CDR2: MNHEY, SMNVEV (reference sequence). The CDR3 has 17 residues. The CDR3 reads CASSPGTSSKYYNEQFF. Written as DNA, the CDR3 is TGTGCCAGCAGTCCTGGGACTAGCTCTAAGTACTACAATGAGCAGTTCTTC.

The rearrangement joins TRBV15 to TRBJ2-5; D gene unclear. Germline CDR1 and CDR2: LNHNV and YYDKDF (reference sequence). The length of the CDR3 is 17 residues. The germline V and J ends were trimmed by 2 bases and 5 bases, with 21 bases remaining between them. DNA of the CDR3: TGTGCCACCAGCAGAAAATTCCCGGGCGCATCCTGGGAGACCCAGTACTTC. Protein sequence: CATSRKFPGASWETQYF.

The chain joins TRBV25-1 to TRBJ1-2, with D perhaps TRBD1 (5 bases). V was trimmed by 4 bases and J by 6 bases, leaving 12 bases between them. Per the germline V gene, CDR1 is MGHDK and CDR2 is SYGVNS. There are 13 residues in the CDR3. The CDR3 nucleotides read TGTGCCAGCAGTGGGGACGACCATCATGGCTACACCTTC. Its protein is CASSGDDHHGYTF.

This clonotype was observed many times. This sequence joins TRBV4-1 and TRBJ2-5; D is undetermined. The germline gives CDR1 MGHRA, CDR2 YSYEKL. Trimming shortened V by 1 base and J by 5 bases, and 8 bases separated the two germline ends. CDR3 length equals 13 residues. CDR3 DNA: TGCGCCAGCAGCCAAGTCTTGGGGGAGACCCAGTACTTC. Protein sequence: CASSQVLGETQYF.

This clonotype was detected many times. The chain joins TRBV5-1 to TRBJ1-5; D is perhaps TRBD1 (5 bases). The germline V gene encodes CDR1 SGHRS and CDR2 YFSETQ. Trimming took 1 base from V and 4 from J, leaving 9 bases between them. The CDR3 has 14 residues. CDR3 nucleotide sequence: TGCGCCAGCAGCTTGTCAGGGATTAATCAGCCCCAGCATTTT. Amino acid sequence: CASSLSGINQPQHF.

Concerning this clonotype: This may be a read error, as it is one base from a much larger clone. This CDR3 reads CASRKVTDTKYF. CDR3 coding DNA: TGTGCCAGCAGGAAGGTAACAGATACGAAGTATTTT. V usage is TRBV7-9 and J usage is TRBJ2-3; D gene ambiguous. The CDR3 spans 12 residues. In germline, CDR1 is SEHNR, CDR2 FQNEAQ (reference sequence). The complete variable domain, with remaining parts taken from reference TRBV7-9 and TRBJ2-3, reads DTGVSQNPRHKITKRGQNVTFRCDPISEHNRLYWYRQTLGQGPEFLTYFQNEAQLEKSRLLSDRFSAERPKGSFSTLEIQRTEQGDSAMYLCASRKVTDTKYFGPGTRLTVL.

This clonotype has just a few counts. This CDR3 reads CAYKILAGGETQYF. CDR3 sequence (DNA): TGTGCCTACAAAATACTAGCGGGAGGCGAGACCCAGTACTTC. The chain has TRBV30 and TRBJ2-5; the match to TRBD2 covers 12 bases. Germline CDR1 and CDR2: GTSNPN and SVGIG (reference sequence). This CDR3 region has 14 residues. The trim removed 7 bases at V and 5 bases at J, leaving 8 bases unmatched.

The DNA for the CDR3 is TGTGCCAGCAGCTTAGTAAGCGACGGACCACAGGGGGACTCCTACAATGAGCAGTTCTTC. It encodes CASSLVSDGPQGDSYNEQFF. The rearrangement links TRBV11-2 to TRBJ2-1; TRBD1 matches 8 bases. V trimming: 1 base; J trimming: 0 bases; junction bases outside the gene matches: 14. The CDR3 is made up of 20 amino acids. The germline gives CDR1 SGHAT, CDR2 FQNNGV.

The CDR3 DNA is TGTGCCAGCAGCGGGGGGACCCAGTGGAATGAGCAGTTCTTC. Translation: CASSGGTQWNEQFF. The V and J genes are TRBV7-2 and TRBJ2-1; weak D call: TRBD2 (6 bases). Germline CDR1 reads SGHTA; CDR2 reads FQGNSA. CDR3 length: 14 amino acids. V was pared by 5 bases and J by 7 bases, with 15 bases between.

At least ten counts were recorded for this clonotype. CDR3 protein: CASSYEEAQPQHF. CDR3 sequence (DNA): TGTGCCAGCAGTTACGAGGAAGCTCAGCCCCAGCATTTT. This chain joins TRBV6-6 and TRBJ1-5; D gene uncertain. The germline V gene has CDR1 MNHNY and CDR2 SVGAGI (reference sequence). Trimming removed 2 bases from V and 6 bases from J, with 8 bases in between. This CDR3 spans 13 amino acids.

This clonotype was detected many times. This chain uses TRBV5-1 with TRBJ1-3; D is unresolved. This CDR3 spans 14 amino acids. From germline, CDR1 is SGHRS and CDR2 YFSETQ. V lost 3 bases, J lost 2 bases, and 9 bases lay in between. The CDR3 bases are TGCGCCAGCAGCTCGGACCCCACTGGAAACACCATATATTTT. Its protein product is CASSSDPTGNTIYF.

Ten or more counts support this clonotype. CDR3 region: CSARDTLAAGTGELFF. Here the CDR3 DNA reads TGCAGTGCTAGAGATACTCTAGCGGCGGGCACCGGGGAGCTGTTTTTT. The chain has TRBV20-1 and TRBJ2-2; 7 bases line up with TRBD2. The CDR3 sequence is 16 residues long. V gave up 0 bases and J gave up 4 bases; unmatched junction bases: 8. The germline V gene has CDR1 DFQATT and CDR2 SNEGSKA (reference sequence).

There are many counts of this clonotype. The V call is TRBV29-1, the J call TRBJ2-1; D call uncertain. Germline CDR1 SQVTM, CDR2 ANQGSEA. Trimming took 5 bases from V and 2 from J, leaving 16 bases between them. This CDR3 is 15 amino acids long. The CDR3 loop is CSVQVVVVPYNEQFF. CDR3 coding DNA: TGCAGCGTTCAAGTCGTTGTTGTACCCTACAATGAGCAGTTCTTC.

The rearrangement uses TRBV25-1 and TRBJ1-1; D call uncertain. V lost 4 bases to trimming and J lost 5 bases, with 14 bases between them. Germline CDR1 reads MGHDK; CDR2 reads SYGVNS. The CDR3 covers 14 residues. CDR3 sequence: CASSGSQRETEAFF. The CDR3 bases are TGTGCCAGCAGTGGAAGCCAGAGGGAAACTGAAGCTTTCTTT.

This chain connects TRBV6-1 to TRBJ2-7; TRBD1 or TRBD2 may be the D gene (6 bases each). The CDR3 runs to 13 residues. The ends were cut back, 9 bases at V and 2 bases at J, with 14 bases in the middle. Per germline, CDR1 MNHNS and CDR2 SASEGT. The CDR3 is CASSAGHPYEQYF. CDR3 bases: TGTGCCAGTTCTGCGGGACACCCCTACGAGCAGTACTTC.

The table lists this clonotype with a few counts. J is TRBJ2-5 and V is TRBV5-1; D is perhaps TRBD1 or TRBD2 (7 bases each). This CDR3 has 16 amino acids. The germline gives CDR1 SGHRS, CDR2 YFSETQ. Between the trimmed V and J ends, which lost 3 bases and 3 bases, there was a span of 18 bases. The CDR3, as DNA: TGCGCCAGCAGCTCCCTGGGAGGGGGCCCCAAAGAGACCCAGTACTTC. Protein: CASSSLGGGPKETQYF.

The J gene is TRBJ1-2, the V gene TRBV6-1; perhaps TRBD1 as D (6 bases). Germline assignment: CDR1 MNHNS and CDR2 SASEGT. With 7 bases removed from V and 4 bases from J, the gap between germline ends came to 10 bases. The CDR3 is made up of 12 amino acids. Here the CDR3 DNA reads TGTGCCAGCACCCAAGGGGGCTATGGCTACACCTTC. Translating it yields CASTQGGYGYTF.

This clonotype has ten or more counts. The chain carries TRBV20-1 and TRBJ2-1, with TRBD2 identical over 9 bases. The length of the CDR3 is 14 residues. Germline CDR1 and CDR2: DFQATT and SNEGSKA (reference sequence). V lost 5 bases and J lost 10; bases outside the gene matches: 12. The DNA of the CDR3 is TGCAGTGCTGCCCTAAGCGGGAGGATCGCGGAGCAGTTCTTC. Translating gives CSAALSGRIAEQFF.

This clonotype was counted ten times or more. The rearrangement uses TRBV3-1 and TRBJ2-5; D unresolved. Trimming took off 7 bases at V and 1 base at J, with 7 bases between the two ends. CDR1 is LGHDT and CDR2 is YNNKEL in the germline V gene (reference sequence). The CDR3 is 12 amino acids. CDR3 protein: CASTQGQETQYF. The CDR3 nucleotides are TGTGCCAGCACTCAAGGCCAAGAGACCCAGTACTTC.

V is TRBV20-1 and J is TRBJ1-6; D perhaps matches TRBD1 (5 bases). Germline loops: CDR1 DFQATT, CDR2 SNEGSKA (reference sequence). The CDR3 totals 15 residues. The germline V and J ends were trimmed by 4 bases and 3 bases, with 13 bases remaining between them. In DNA form, the CDR3 reads TGCAGTGCTACCGACAGAAAGGACTATAATTCACCCCTCCACTTT. The encoded protein is CSATDRKDYNSPLHF.

This clonotype has a count of ten or more. The chain uses TRBV6-5 and TRBJ2-5, with D possibly TRBD2 on 6 matching bases. Trimming shortened V by 2 bases and J by 5 bases, and 24 bases separated the two germline ends. CDR1 and CDR2 (germline): MNHEY, SVGAGI. The CDR3 has 18 amino acids. The CDR3 region has the DNA TGTGCCAGCAGTTACCGAAGGGACTCTCTCCCCCCGTTGGAGACCCAGTACTTC. It yields the protein CASSYRRDSLPPLETQYF.

This clonotype was recorded at least ten times. The rearrangement uses TRBV7-9 and TRBJ2-1, with 9 nucleotides matching TRBD2. The ends lost 11 bases at V and 6 bases at J; junction bases unmatched: 14. This CDR3 contains 15 residues. Per germline, CDR1 SEHNR and CDR2 FQNEAQ (reference sequence). In DNA form, the CDR3 reads TGTGCCGGCCAGCTGTTAGCGGGAGTGGGCAATGAGCAGTTCTTC. Translation gives CAGQLLAGVGNEQFF.

The rearrangement joins TRBV11-2 to TRBJ2-1; TRBD2 matches at 9 bases. Germline V gene sequence: CDR1 SGHAT, CDR2 FQNNGV. V was clipped by 5 bases and J by 3 bases; unmatched bases: 14. This CDR3 contains 18 residues. The CDR3 loop is CASSVRGSSGTLYNEQFF. CDR3 sequence (DNA): TGTGCCAGCAGCGTAAGGGGGTCTAGCGGGACTCTCTACAATGAGCAGTTCTTC. Variable domain in full (rest from reference TRBV11-2 and TRBJ2-1): EAGVAQSPRYKIIEKRQSVAFWCNPISGHATLYWYQQILGQGPKLLIQFQNNGVVDDSQLPKDRFSAERLKGVDSTLKIQPAKLEDSAVYLCASSVRGSSGTLYNEQFFGPGTRLTVL.